The present T cell receptor (beta chain) was sequenced within a study of T cells in Graves' hyperthyroidism and ophthalmopathy. Regarding the study as a whole: In the blood, most expanded thyroid clonotypes above 0.001 appeared as well. Ophthalmopathy was model-predicted a median around 6.1 months pre-onset.

Amplification yielded TCR beta CDR3 regions, with RNA transcripts as the source. When the TCR CDR3 underwent first-round RT-PCR, the HTBI primer set was used. TCRdb reprocessed the multiplex PCR reads with MiXCR, giving one entry per CDR3 protein. Here the sample spans about 270,000 distinct CDR3 sequences, less than 30% being singletons. CDR1 is MDHEN and CDR2 is SYDVKM in the germline V gene. Trimming cost V 3 bases and J 0 bases, with 12 bases left between them. CDR3 size: 17 residues. This clonotype showed up many times. Its matching antigen is unknown. Patients were excluded because of uncontrolled infection, other autoimmune disease, pregnancy or lactation. The study collected blood at first hyperthyroidism diagnosis, before any ophthalmopathy symptoms arose.

This receptor was obtained from a middle-aged man with Graves' hyperthyroidism that later progressed to Graves' ophthalmopathy. Sequencing was done on a sample of blood. The chain couples TRBV28 to TRBJ2-6; D gene unclear. The CDR3 DNA reads as TGTGCCAGCAGTTTTGGGATTTCCTACTCTGGGGCCAACGTCCTGACTTTC. As protein: CASSFGISYSGANVLTF.